This T cell receptor beta chain is from a study of vaccination effects on CD4 cells after COVID-19. A note on this clone: Its antigen is undetermined.

In the ViraFEST assay, antigen-specific CD4+ clonotypes were identified by expansion after peptide-pool stimulation. The culture ran for approximately 10 days before CD4+ T cells were isolated. Subjects were given two BNT162b2 or mRNA-1273 vaccine doses. A half-medium replacement with IL-2 medium was carried out on days 3 and 7. The table came from immunoSEQ multiplex PCR; TCRdb's copy has only in-frame clones and leaves some out. The repertoire holds approximately 83,000 clones, about three quarters seen once, with about 1.2% in the top ten. The CDR3 has 14 amino acids. CDR1 is SGHTA and CDR2 is FQGNSA in the germline V gene. V dropped 5 bases and J dropped 5 bases, with 16 bases sitting between them.

The source material was CD4+ T cells from PBMCs cultured with HCoV-OC43 spike peptides, sampled after COVID-19 vaccination. Subset in this sample: HCoV-OC43 spike overlapping peptide pool stimulation. The TCR was taken from a human donor who received a COVID-19 vaccine. This rearrangement joins TRBV7-2 to TRBJ2-7; D is undetermined. The CDR3 DNA reads as TGTGCCAGCAGCCTCGGGTTCGGCAACCACGAGCAGTACGTC. Protein: CASSLGFGNHEQYV.